This T cell receptor (beta chain) is from a study of beta chain features in type 1 diabetes. Expressed TCRB transcripts were sequenced after all isolated RNA was converted to cDNA. For naive, central memory and regulatory T cell samples, reads averaged around 3.8 million. Using immunoSEQ multiplex PCR, the repertoire was profiled, and TCRdb retains in-frame clones only, with some absent. The repertoire holds hundreds of thousands of clones, with about a sixth as singletons. CDR3 length: 15 amino acids. Trimming cost V 5 bases and J 0 bases, with 11 bases left between them. The germline V gene has CDR1 MNHEY and CDR2 SMNVEV (reference sequence). This clone has just a few counts. Its antigen is not identified. Study-wide points: The naive, central memory and Treg TCRB repertoires of patients appeared to be more similar to one another than those of healthy donors. VDJ junctions from patients with type 1 diabetes contained fewer insertions and more deletions.

CD45RO/CCR7/CD25/CD127/CD95/CD27 staining was used to isolate CD4+ naive, central memory, regulatory and stem cell-like memory cells by sorting. This TCR was recovered from a woman between 18 and 29 years old in good health. The rearrangement joins TRBV27 to TRBJ2-4; D unresolved. Sample: naive CD4+ T cells from blood. The CDR3 bases are TGTGCCAGCAGTCCTCGACGGATAGCCAAAAACATTCAGTACTTC. Translating gives CASSPRRIAKNIQYF.